Listed below are T cell receptor beta chains from one sample, sequenced in a study of cytomegalovirus exposure and HLA in healthy donors. Produced via immunoSEQ multiplex PCR; TCRdb's table is partial and in-frame only. This sample contains approximately 51,000 clones. Sequencing was performed on PBMCs. The receptors come from a man in his forties in good health and CMV-seropositive. Each CDR3 is given with its conserved first and last residue. The D gene is left open where the match is weak. Rows give clone size only sometimes, using once, few, many, or a class for an expanded clone.

J gene,V gene,clone size,CDR3 length,D gene,CDR3 protein,CDR3 DNA
TRBJ2-7,TRBV19,-,12,-,CASSGDSYEQYF,TGTGCCAGTAGTGGGGACTCTTACGAGCAGTACTTC
TRBJ2-7,TRBV30,-,11,-,CAWSAVLEQYF,TGTGCCTGGAGTGCCGTACTCGAGCAGTACTTC
TRBJ2-7,TRBV4-3,-,15,-,CASSQDYRRSYEQYF,TGCGCCAGCAGCCAAGATTACAGACGATCCTACGAGCAGTACTTC
TRBJ2-3,TRBV7-8,-,13,-,CASNPSPPDTQYF,TGTGCCAGCAATCCTAGCCCGCCAGATACGCAGTATTTT
TRBJ2-7,TRBV5-1,-,15,TRBD2,CASSFTGTSSYEQYF,TGCGCCAGCAGCTTCACCGGGACTAGCTCCTACGAGCAGTACTTC
TRBJ2-7,TRBV7-9,-,15,TRBD1,CASSSHPGQAAEQYF,TGTGCCAGCAGCTCTCACCCGGGACAGGCGGCCGAGCAGTACTTC
TRBJ1-2,TRBV27,-,12,-,CASSLTGWGYTF,TGTGCCAGCAGTTTAACAGGGTGGGGCTACACCTTC
TRBJ1-2,TRBV5-1,-,15,-,CASSLSLGTARGYTF,TGCGCCAGCAGCTTATCCCTAGGGACTGCCAGGGGCTACACCTTC
TRBJ2-7,TRBV12-2,-,17,-,CASRSGQERGSSYEQYF,TGTGCAAGTCGCTCAGGACAAGAGCGGGGGAGCTCCTACGAGCAGTACTTC
TRBJ1-1,TRBV9,-,14,-,CASSVAPRDTEAFF,TGTGCCAGCAGCGTAGCCCCACGGGACACTGAAGCTTTCTTT
TRBJ2-7,TRBV9,-,18,TRBD2,CASSSPGLAGGRPHEQYF,TGTGCCAGCAGCTCCCCGGGACTAGCGGGAGGGCGTCCCCACGAGCAGTACTTC
TRBJ1-6,TRBV6-5,-,14,-,CASRAGESASPLHF,TGTGCCAGCAGGGCGGGGGAATCGGCCTCACCCCTCCACTTT
TRBJ2-1,TRBV6-1,-,14,-,CASSEMPSSNEQFF,TGTGCCAGCAGTGAAATGCCTAGCAGCAATGAGCAGTTCTTC
TRBJ2-7,TRBV4-2,-,15,TRBD2,CASSLRIAGAYEQYF,TGTGCCAGCAGCCTTCGGATAGCGGGGGCCTACGAGCAGTACTTC
TRBJ1-2,TRBV5-1,-,14,-,CASSLETDSYGYTF,TGCGCCAGCAGCTTGGAGACTGACAGCTATGGCTACACCTTC
TRBJ2-3,TRBV4-2,-,17,TRBD2,CASSPTSGATFTDTQYF,TGTGCCAGCAGCCCTACTAGCGGGGCCACGTTCACAGATACGCAGTATTTT
TRBJ1-1,TRBV7-9,-,13,-,CASSNRDTTEAFF,TGTGCCAGCAGCAACAGGGATACCACTGAAGCTTTCTTT
TRBJ2-2,TRBV6-5,-,16,TRBD1,CASSSEPGQGAGELFF,TGTGCCAGCAGTTCCGAACCGGGACAGGGGGCCGGGGAGCTGTTTTTT
TRBJ2-7,TRBV7-2,-,14,TRBD2,CASSLASASGQQYF,TGTGCCAGCAGCTTAGCGAGTGCTAGCGGCCAGCAGTACTTC
TRBJ1-1,TRBV28,-,15,-,CASSFRDTKNTEAFF,TGTGCCAGCAGTTTTAGGGACACTAAGAACACTGAAGCTTTCTTT
TRBJ1-4,TRBV6-5,-,16,TRBD1,CASSYSPQGAGEKLFF,TGTGCCAGCAGTTACTCTCCCCAGGGGGCAGGAGAAAAACTGTTTTTT
TRBJ1-6,TRBV10-3,-,15,-,CAISEYGDGNSPLHF,TGTGCCATCAGTGAGTACGGGGATGGTAATTCACCCCTCCACTTT
TRBJ2-2,TRBV7-9,-,17,TRBD2,CASSLVSSGVNTGELFF,TGTGCCAGCAGCTTAGTTTCTAGCGGGGTTAACACCGGGGAGCTGTTTTTT
TRBJ2-3,TRBV5-5,-,16,TRBD2,CASSSLTSGRTDTQYF,TGTGCCAGCAGCTCGTTGACTAGCGGGAGGACAGATACGCAGTATTTT
TRBJ2-2,TRBV18,-,14,TRBD2,CASSLAGDTGELFF,TGTGCCAGCTCACTAGCGGGAGACACCGGGGAGCTGTTTTTT
TRBJ2-7,TRBV7-9,-,16,TRBD1,CASTLVSGTVSYEQYF,TGTGCCAGCACCTTGGTATCCGGGACAGTTTCCTACGAGCAGTACTTC
TRBJ2-3,TRBV7-3,-,17,TRBD1,CASSLTGTGGLGDTQYF,TGTGCCAGCAGCTTAACCGGGACAGGGGGTCTGGGAGATACGCAGTATTTT
TRBJ2-7,TRBV11-2,-,17,TRBD2,CASSLGLAGISFYEQYF,TGTGCCAGCAGCTTAGGGCTAGCGGGAATTTCCTTCTACGAGCAGTACTTC
TRBJ2-3,TRBV5-6,-,14,-,CASSLRVMTRWQYF,TGTGCCAGCAGCTTGCGAGTTATGACTAGATGGCAGTATTTT
TRBJ2-1,TRBV19,-,14,TRBD1,CASSRTGAYNEQFF,TGTGCCAGTTCCCGGACAGGAGCTTACAATGAGCAGTTCTTC
TRBJ2-7,TRBV6-5,-,11,TRBD1,CASSYGQGEYF,TGTGCCAGCAGTTACGGGCAGGGGGAGTACTTC
TRBJ2-1,TRBV18,-,19,-,CASSPGKSRVRSSYNEQFF,TGTGCCAGCTCACCAGGGAAGAGCAGGGTTCGTAGCTCCTACAATGAGCAGTTCTTC
TRBJ2-2,TRBV15,-,15,-,CATSVLGGHTGELFF,TGTGCCACCAGCGTACTTGGCGGGCACACCGGGGAGCTGTTTTTT
TRBJ2-1,TRBV19,-,12,-,CASMGPYNEQFF,TGTGCCAGTATGGGCCCGTACAATGAGCAGTTCTTC
TRBJ2-5,TRBV5-1,-,15,TRBD1,CASRTLGTGGETQYF,TGCGCCAGCAGGACACTCGGGACAGGGGGAGAGACCCAGTACTTC
TRBJ2-1,TRBV2,-,11,TRBD1,CASRTGGEQFF,TGTGCCAGCAGGACAGGGGGCGAACAGTTCTTC
TRBJ2-7,TRBV5-4,-,15,-,CASSKDSAAPLEQYF,TGTGCCAGCAGCAAAGACAGCGCGGCCCCCCTCGAGCAGTACTTC
TRBJ2-7,TRBV7-9,-,14,-,CASRKGASVYEQYF,TGTGCCAGCAGGAAAGGGGCTTCGGTATACGAGCAGTACTTC
TRBJ2-3,TRBV10-3,-,13,TRBD1,CAISDTGGVTQYF,TGTGCCATCAGTGACACAGGGGGAGTTACGCAGTATTTT
TRBJ1-5,TRBV5-6,-,16,-,CASSLGALPGWQPQHF,TGTGCCAGCAGCTTGGGGGCTCTCCCTGGTTGGCAGCCCCAGCATTTT
TRBJ2-3,TRBV6-4,-,15,TRBD2,CASSDTSGGTDTQYF,TGTGCCAGCAGTGACACTAGCGGGGGCACAGATACGCAGTATTTT
TRBJ1-2,TRBV10-3,-,16,-,CAISESVGGSIYGYTF,TGTGCCATCAGTGAGTCTGTTGGGGGGTCGATCTATGGCTACACCTTC
TRBJ2-1,TRBV18,-,18,TRBD2,CASSPISNSGGLYNEQFF,TGTGCCAGCTCACCAATCTCCAATAGCGGGGGGTTGTACAATGAGCAGTTCTTC
TRBJ1-3,TRBV10-3,-,14,-,CAISGSRGGNTIYF,TGTGCCATCAGTGGATCCAGGGGCGGAAACACCATATATTTT
TRBJ2-7,TRBV30,-,19,TRBD2,CAWSNGAPGLAGGAYEQYF,TGTGCCTGGAGTAATGGGGCCCCCGGACTAGCGGGGGGGGCCTACGAGCAGTACTTC
TRBJ2-7,TRBV6-1,-,15,TRBD2,CASSELAGGGYEQYF,TGTGCCAGCAGTGAACTAGCGGGAGGTGGATACGAGCAGTACTTC
TRBJ2-3,TRBV6-4,medium-sized,16,TRBD2,CASSDGSGGATDTQYF,TGTGCCAGCAGTGACGGTAGCGGGGGGGCCACAGATACGCAGTATTTT
TRBJ2-1,TRBV2,-,16,TRBD2,CASSEARASGRYLVFF,TGTGCCAGCAGTGAAGCGCGGGCTAGCGGGAGGTACCTGGTGTTCTTC
TRBJ2-7,TRBV11-2,-,14,TRBD1,CASSALGQGNEQYF,TGTGCCAGCAGCGCATTGGGACAGGGGAACGAGCAGTACTTC
TRBJ2-1,TRBV30,-,12,-,CAWRGGANEQFF,TGTGCCTGGAGAGGAGGGGCCAATGAGCAGTTCTTC
TRBJ1-1,TRBV12-5,-,13,-,CASGSTVNTEAFF,TGTGCTAGTGGCTCGACAGTGAACACTGAAGCTTTCTTT
TRBJ2-5,TRBV29-1,-,12,-,CSVGGSQETQYF,TGCAGCGTTGGAGGGAGCCAAGAGACCCAGTACTTC
TRBJ1-1,TRBV14,-,14,-,CASSLRPGNTEAFF,TGTGCCAGCAGCCTACGTCCGGGGAACACTGAAGCTTTCTTT
TRBJ2-6,TRBV5-1,-,13,-,CASSVGGDNVLTF,TGCGCCAGCAGCGTCGGGGGAGACAACGTCCTGACTTTC
TRBJ2-5,TRBV4-2,-,21,-,CASSQDRRQRMPHDSSETQYF,TGTGCCAGCAGCCAAGATCGGCGACAGAGGATGCCACACGACTCGTCCGAGACCCAGTACTTC
TRBJ2-7,TRBV29-1,-,13,TRBD2,CSVDPGLGYEQYF,TGCAGCGTTGACCCGGGACTAGGCTACGAGCAGTACTTC
TRBJ2-7,TRBV28,-,14,TRBD2,CASSLIGLASEQYF,TGTGCCAGCAGTTTAATAGGACTAGCGAGCGAGCAGTACTTC
TRBJ1-2,TRBV28,-,13,TRBD1,CATSNRGQGGYTF,TGTGCCACTTCAAACAGGGGGCAGGGTGGCTACACCTTC
TRBJ2-3,TRBV2,-,15,TRBD1,CASGSGTGKSDTQYF,TGTGCCAGCGGGAGCGGGACAGGGAAATCAGATACGCAGTATTTT